In this sample, the clone carrying this TCR beta chain turned up a few times. Its matching antigen is unknown. These data are taken from a study of cytomegalovirus exposure and HLA in healthy donors. General study findings and limits: Solely CMV serostatus was available to characterize immune exposure. The classifier reportedly diagnosed cytomegalovirus status with high specificity and sensitivity. Sequencing likely produced, as an artifact, a cluster of highly shared sequence variants.

The germline CDR1 and CDR2 sequences are MNHNY and SVGAGI (reference sequence). This CDR3 is built from 15 residues. Between the trimmed V and J ends, which lost 6 bases and 3 bases, there was a span of 17 bases. The PCR made use of 60 Vbeta and 13 Jbeta primers. Using immunoSEQ multiplex PCR, the repertoire was profiled, and TCRdb retains in-frame clones only, with some absent. The sample shows around 150,000 clones, 75% to 80% of them seen only once. The sequenced sample was PBMCs. This TCR was sampled from a woman in her forties or fifties in good health and CMV-seronegative. The chain uses TRBV6-6 and TRBJ1-2, with D unclear. The CDR3 here is CASRTYGGWDYGYTF. DNA of the CDR3: TGTGCCAGCAGGACATACGGAGGCTGGGACTATGGCTACACCTTC.